The entry below describes one T cell receptor (beta chain). The ends were cut back, 0 bases at V and 8 bases at J, with 16 bases in the middle. The CDR3 runs 15 residues. Germline-derived CDR1 and CDR2 are SGHDN and FVKESK. This sample is drawn from a study of T cell changes during pregnancy in multiple sclerosis. TCRdb's table, derived via immunoSEQ multiplex PCR, lists solely in-frame clones and lacks some. Among 79,000 or so clones listed, roughly 92% were seen once. Sequencing was performed on CD4+ T cells from peripheral blood mononuclear cells, taken before pregnancy. The chain combines TRBV14 with TRBJ1-2, with a tentative D call TRBD1 (6 bases). This receptor was taken from a female donor with multiple sclerosis, enrolled in a pregnancy study. CDR3: CASSQDLWGRGGYTF. The CDR3 DNA sequence: TGTGCCAGCAGCCAAGATCTCTGGGGGCGAGGGGGCTACACCTTC.